This is a list of T cell receptor beta chains from one sample in a study of T-cell reconstitution after alpha-beta-depleted transplantation in children. One entry per CDR3 protein results from TCRdb running MiXCR on the PCR reads. This table holds about 200,000 distinct CDR3 sequences, 7.5% to 9.5% found once. The sequenced sample was PBMCs, mostly from graft donor cells, obtained 360 days after TCRalphabeta/CD19-depleted stem cell transplant. These receptors came from a male patient under 10 years old who had a stem cell transplant for acute myeloid leukemia, so the T cells may come from the graft donor. CDR3s include the opening cysteine and the closing phenylalanine or tryptophan. The order of the fields is J gene, clone size, D gene, V gene, CDR3 DNA, CDR3 protein. D genes are given only for firm matches. The size of a clone is reported for some rows only, either as once, few or many, or as a class for expanded clones.

TRBJ2-7	few	NA	TRBV5-6	TGTGCCAGCAGCTTGGTCGATCGGGACTCCTACGAGCAGTACTTC	CASSLVDRDSYEQYF
TRBJ2-1	many	NA	TRBV5-1	TGCGCCAGCAGCTTAGGACCGACTAGTGCTTACAATGAGCAGTTCTTC	CASSLGPTSAYNEQFF
TRBJ2-1	NA	TRBD2	TRBV4-2	TGTGCCAGCAGCCGGGAGCTAGCGGGAGGAGATTCCTACAATGAGCAGTTCTTC	CASSRELAGGDSYNEQFF
TRBJ2-5	many	NA	TRBV29-1	TGCAGCGCCGGCCGGACAGACCGAGAGACCCAGTACTTC	CSAGRTDRETQYF
TRBJ2-1	few	NA	TRBV12-3/TRBV12-4	TGTGCCAGCGCCTTGGGAGGAGGGATGACTTCGAGGTATGAGCAGTTCTTC	CASALGGGMTSRYEQFF
TRBJ1-2	many	NA	TRBV20-1	TGCAGTGCTAGAGATTTCATGGCAGGGTTCGGCTACACCTTC	CSARDFMAGFGYTF
TRBJ1-2	NA	NA	TRBV5-6	TGTGCCAGCAGCTTGTACCGGGACATCGCTTTCTACTATGGCTACACCTTC	CASSLYRDIAFYYGYTF
TRBJ2-2	few	NA	TRBV4-1	TGCGCCAGCAGCCAACCAACCGGGGAGCTGTTTTTT	CASSQPTGELFF
TRBJ2-3	many	NA	TRBV4-2	TGTGCCAGCAGCCAAAAAGGGACATGGTCTAGCACAGATACGCAGTATTTT	CASSQKGTWSSTDTQYF
TRBJ2-5	few	TRBD1	TRBV10-3	TGTGCCATCAGTGAAGGGTATTTGAGGGGGCTGACCCAGTACTTC	CAISEGYLRGLTQYF
TRBJ2-5	many	NA	TRBV5-1	TGCGCCAGCAGCCTGCAGCTAGAGACCCAGTACTTC	CASSLQLETQYF
TRBJ2-7	many	NA	TRBV4-3	TGCGCCAGCAGCCCTGGGCGTACCTACGAGCAGTACTTC	CASSPGRTYEQYF
TRBJ2-6	few	NA	TRBV4-2	TGTGCCAGCAGCTCGGAAACTTGGGCTGGGGCCAACGTCCTGACTTTC	CASSSETWAGANVLTF
TRBJ2-5	NA	NA	TRBV20-1	TGCAGCCCCGGGTGGGGGAACCAAGAGACCCAGTACTTC	CSPGWGNQETQYF
TRBJ2-2	many	TRBD1	TRBV15	TGTGCCACCAGCAGAAGTCAGGACAGGCACACCGGGGAGCTGTTTTTT	CATSRSQDRHTGELFF
TRBJ2-1	few	TRBD1	TRBV11-1	TGTGCCAGCAGCGCCCCGGGACAGGTCTACAATGAGCAGTTCTTC	CASSAPGQVYNEQFF
TRBJ2-2	many	NA	TRBV28	TGTGCCAGCACCCTCCTGAGGTACGGGGAGCTGTTTTTT	CASTLLRYGELFF
TRBJ1-2	NA	NA	TRBV11-2	TGTGCCAGCAGCTCCCTGCGGGGGGCCTATGGCTACACCTTC	CASSSLRGAYGYTF
TRBJ2-7	few	TRBD1	TRBV29-1	TGCAGCGTTGAAGAACAGGGGGCCGGGGAGCAGTACTTC	CSVEEQGAGEQYF
TRBJ1-5	many	NA	TRBV12-3/TRBV12-4	TGTGCCAGCAGTTTAGCTCCGTACAATCAGCCCCAGCATTTT	CASSLAPYNQPQHF
TRBJ2-1	NA	NA	TRBV6-1	TGTGCCAGCAGTCCTAGTGGGGGCAAAATCTACAATGAGCAGTTCTTC	CASSPSGGKIYNEQFF
TRBJ1-2	few	NA	TRBV5-1	TGCGCCAGCAGCTTGGTCAGCGAATCTGGCTACACCTTC	CASSLVSESGYTF
TRBJ2-1	NA	NA	TRBV5-1	TGCGCCAGCAGCTTGTTTGATTCGAATGAGCAGTTCTTC	CASSLFDSNEQFF
TRBJ2-5	many	NA	TRBV6-5	TGTGCCAGCAGTTACTTTGGGCAACAAGAGACCCAGTACTTC	CASSYFGQQETQYF